The 3 T cell receptor beta chains listed next were all sequenced from one sample in a study of T-cell reconstitution after alpha-beta-depleted transplantation in children. Researchers prepared the TCRbeta library using unique molecular identifiers, the study reports. MiXCR, run by TCRdb on the PCR reads, gives a single entry per CDR3 protein. The sample holds 500,000 to 650,000 distinct CDR3 sequences, 10% to 12% seen once. This sample comprised PBMCs, mostly from graft donor cells, obtained 180 days after TCRalphabeta/CD19-depleted stem cell transplant. These receptor sequences come from a female patient aged 2-9 years who had a stem cell transplant for aplastic anemia, so the T cells may come from the graft donor.

The chain carries TRBV27 and TRBJ1-6, with D hard to call. CDR1 and CDR2 from the germline V gene are MNHEY and SMNVEV (reference sequence). This CDR3 spans 15 amino acids. The ends were cut back, 5 bases at V and 7 bases at J, with 15 bases in the middle. The CDR3, as DNA: TGTGCCAGCAGTCCGCCCCCGGTGGGGAATTCACCCCTCCACTTT. It encodes CASSPPPVGNSPLHF.

The rearrangement joins TRBV4-3 to TRBJ1-4; D unresolved. Germline assignment: CDR1 LGHNA and CDR2 YSLEER. The V and J ends lost 0 bases and 12 bases respectively, with 8 bases between them. The CDR3 consists of 12 residues. The CDR3 DNA follows: TGCGCCAGCAGCCAAGATTATATCGAACTGTTTTTT. Its translation is CASSQDYIELFF.

This clonotype has more than one count but fewer than ten. This chain joins TRBV7-6 and TRBJ2-7; perhaps TRBD2 as D (6 bases). This CDR3 is built from 13 residues. Trimming took off 3 bases at V and 3 bases at J, with 9 bases between the two ends. Germline V gene sequence: CDR1 SGHVS, CDR2 FNYEAQ. DNA for the CDR3: TGTGCCAGCAGCTTTGGTAGCGGCTACGAGCAGTACGTC. Amino acids: CASSFGSGYEQYV.